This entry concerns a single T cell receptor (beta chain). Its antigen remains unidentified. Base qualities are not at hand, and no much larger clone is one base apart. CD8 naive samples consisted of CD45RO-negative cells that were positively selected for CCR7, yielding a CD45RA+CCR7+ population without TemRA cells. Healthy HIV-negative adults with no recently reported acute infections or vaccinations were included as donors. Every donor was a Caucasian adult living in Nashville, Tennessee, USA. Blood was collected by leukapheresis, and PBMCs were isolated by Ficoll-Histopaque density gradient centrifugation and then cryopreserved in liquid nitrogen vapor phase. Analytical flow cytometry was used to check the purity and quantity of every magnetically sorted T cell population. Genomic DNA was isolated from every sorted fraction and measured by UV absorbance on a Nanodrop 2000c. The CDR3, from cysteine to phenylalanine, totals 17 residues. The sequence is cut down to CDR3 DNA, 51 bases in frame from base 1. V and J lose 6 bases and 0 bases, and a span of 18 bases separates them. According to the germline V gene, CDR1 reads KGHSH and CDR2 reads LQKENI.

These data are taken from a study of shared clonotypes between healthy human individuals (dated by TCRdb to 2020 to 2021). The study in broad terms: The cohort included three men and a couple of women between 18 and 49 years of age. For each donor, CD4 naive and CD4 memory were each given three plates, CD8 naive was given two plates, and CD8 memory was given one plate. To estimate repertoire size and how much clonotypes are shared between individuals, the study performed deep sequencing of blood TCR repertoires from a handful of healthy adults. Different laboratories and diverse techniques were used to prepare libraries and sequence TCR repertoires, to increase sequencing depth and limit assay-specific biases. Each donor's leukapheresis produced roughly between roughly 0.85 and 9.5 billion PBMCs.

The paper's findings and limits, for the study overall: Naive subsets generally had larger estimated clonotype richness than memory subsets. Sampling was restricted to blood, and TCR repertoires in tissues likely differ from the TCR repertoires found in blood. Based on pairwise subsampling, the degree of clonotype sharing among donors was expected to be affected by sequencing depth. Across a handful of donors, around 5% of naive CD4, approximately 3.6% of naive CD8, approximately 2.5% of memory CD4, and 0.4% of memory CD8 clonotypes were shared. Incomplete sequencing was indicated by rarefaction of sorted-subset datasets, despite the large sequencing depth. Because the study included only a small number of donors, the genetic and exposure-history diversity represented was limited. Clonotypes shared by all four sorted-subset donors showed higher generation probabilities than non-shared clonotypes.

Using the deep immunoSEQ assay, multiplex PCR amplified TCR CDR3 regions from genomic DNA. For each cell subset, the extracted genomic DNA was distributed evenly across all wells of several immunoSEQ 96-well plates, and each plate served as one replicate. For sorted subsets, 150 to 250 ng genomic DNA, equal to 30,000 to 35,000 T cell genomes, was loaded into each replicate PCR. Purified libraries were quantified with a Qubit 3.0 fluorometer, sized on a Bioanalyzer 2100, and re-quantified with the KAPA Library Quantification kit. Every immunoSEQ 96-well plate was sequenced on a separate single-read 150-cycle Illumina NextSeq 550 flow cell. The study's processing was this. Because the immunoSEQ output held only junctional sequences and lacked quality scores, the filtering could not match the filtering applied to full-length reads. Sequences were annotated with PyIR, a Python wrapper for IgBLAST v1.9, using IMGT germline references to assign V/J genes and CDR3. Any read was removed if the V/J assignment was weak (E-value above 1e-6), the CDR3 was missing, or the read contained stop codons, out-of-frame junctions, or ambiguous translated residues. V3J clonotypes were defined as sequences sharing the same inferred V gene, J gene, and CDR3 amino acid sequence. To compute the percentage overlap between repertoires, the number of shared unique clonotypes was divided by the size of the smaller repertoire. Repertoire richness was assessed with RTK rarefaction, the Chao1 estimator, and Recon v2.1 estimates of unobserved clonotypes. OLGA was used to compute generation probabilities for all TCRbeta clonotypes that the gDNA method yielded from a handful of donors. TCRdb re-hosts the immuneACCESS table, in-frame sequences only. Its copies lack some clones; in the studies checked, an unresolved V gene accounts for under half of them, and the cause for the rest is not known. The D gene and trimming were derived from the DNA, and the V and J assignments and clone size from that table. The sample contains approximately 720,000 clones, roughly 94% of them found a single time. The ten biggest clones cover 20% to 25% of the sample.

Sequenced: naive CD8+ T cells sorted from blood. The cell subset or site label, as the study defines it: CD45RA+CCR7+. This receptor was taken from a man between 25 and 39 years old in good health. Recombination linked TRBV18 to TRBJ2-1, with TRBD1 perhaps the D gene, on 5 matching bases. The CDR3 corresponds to CASSTTEGVPSYNEQFF. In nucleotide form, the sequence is TGTGCCAGCTCCACCACTGAAGGGGTCCCCTCCTACAATGAGCAGTTCTTC.